The 13 T cell receptor beta chains below come from one sample, sequenced in a study of blood T cell repertoires in COVID-19. TCRdb keeps only in-frame clones here, not all; method: immunoSEQ multiplex PCR. Among more than 110,000 clones listed, roughly 81% were seen once. Material for sequencing was peripheral blood. Receptor source: a woman in her forties or fifties with active or convalescent COVID-19.

This clone has only a few counts. The gene calls are TRBV11-2 and TRBJ2-7; the D gene is possibly TRBD1 (6 bases). The V and J ends lost 5 bases and 0 bases respectively, with 17 bases between them. The CDR3 has 16 residues. Germline loops: CDR1 SGHAT, CDR2 FQNNGV. CDR3 amino acids: CASSPLQGWGSYEQYF. CDR3 in DNA: TGTGCCAGCAGCCCCTTACAGGGTTGGGGCTCCTACGAGCAGTACTTC.

The CDR3 here is CASSDWTGGNEKLFF. The CDR3 DNA reads as TGTGCCAGCAGTGACTGGACAGGGGGTAATGAAAAACTGTTTTTT. This chain uses TRBV25-1 with TRBJ1-4; 10 bases line up with TRBD1. The length of the CDR3 is 15 residues. Trimming took 3 bases from V and 4 from J; bases not matched to a gene: 2. Per the germline V gene, CDR1 is MGHDK and CDR2 is SYGVNS.

This sequence joins TRBV21-1 and TRBJ1-5. TRBV21-1 is a recognized pseudogene. The CDR3 consists of 15 residues. CDR3 nucleotides: TGTGCCACCCTGGGGAGGGAGAAAAGCAATCAGCCCCAGCATTTT. It translates to CATLGREKSNQPQHF.

The chain links TRBV29-1 to TRBJ2-3, with D maybe TRBD2 (6 bases). Germline loops: CDR1 SQVTM, CDR2 ANQGSEA. Trimming shortened V by 2 bases and J by 1 base, and 10 bases separated the two germline ends. The CDR3 runs 14 residues. The CDR3 DNA reads TGCAGCGTTGAAAGGGAGGTAGGCACAGATACGCAGTATTTT. Its translation is CSVEREVGTDTQYF.

This chain connects TRBV7-2 to TRBJ2-5, with D possibly matching TRBD1 (5 bases). CDR1 and CDR2 (germline): SGHTA, FQGNSA. The V gene lost 0 bases and the J gene lost 7 bases, with 9 bases spanning the gap. The CDR3 covers 13 residues. As DNA, the CDR3 is TGTGCCAGCAGCTTAGCAGGGGTCCGGACCCAGTACTTC. This gives the protein CASSLAGVRTQYF. Variable domain in full (rest from reference TRBV7-2 and TRBJ2-5): GAGVSQSPSNKVTEKGKDVELRCDPISGHTALYWYRQSLGQGLEFLIYFQGNSAPDKSGLPSDRFSAERTGGSVSTLTIQRTQQEDSAVYLCASSLAGVRTQYFGPGTRLLVL.

The chain recombines TRBV29-1 with TRBJ2-3, with TRBD1 matching over 8 bases. With 7 bases clipped from V and 0 bases from J, the junction kept 9 bases outside the gene matches. Looked up from germline, CDR1 is SQVTM and CDR2 is ANQGSEA. This CDR3 region has 15 residues. This CDR3 reads CSAAKQGGSTDTQYF. The CDR3 bases are TGCAGCGCCGCAAAACAGGGGGGAAGCACAGATACGCAGTATTTT.

The chain is built from TRBV6-5 and TRBJ2-2; TRBD2 might be the D (5 bases). Germline V gene lookup returns CDR1 MNHEY and CDR2 SVGAGI. Trimming took 11 bases from V and 4 from J, leaving 17 bases between them. This CDR3 region has 14 residues. The CDR3: CASRVGRSTGELFF. The CDR3 DNA reads TGTGCCTCGAGGGTGGGTAGGAGCACCGGGGAGCTGTTTTTT.

The rearrangement joins TRBV7-2 to TRBJ2-7; D gene ambiguous. Trimming cost V 5 bases and J 4 bases, with 12 bases left between them. The CDR3 totals 13 residues. Looked up from germline, CDR1 is SGHTA and CDR2 is FQGNSA. CDR3 sequence reads: CASSREPPYEQYF. Written as DNA, the CDR3 is TGTGCCAGCAGCCGCGAACCGCCATACGAGCAGTACTTC. The variable domain in full, completed from reference TRBV7-2 and TRBJ2-7, reads GAGVSQSPSNKVTEKGKDVELRCDPISGHTALYWYRQSLGQGLEFLIYFQGNSAPDKSGLPSDRFSAERTGGSVSTLTIQRTQQEDSAVYLCASSREPPYEQYFGPGTRLTVT.

This chain uses TRBV25-1 with TRBJ2-1; no clear D. The CDR3 spans 17 residues. V lost 1 base and J lost 0, with 13 bases in between. Germline V gene data show CDR1 as MGHDK and CDR2 as SYGVNS. The CDR3 DNA reads as TGTGCCAGCAGTGAATCCCCAACAGTTAGCTCCTACAATGAGCAGTTCTTC. Its protein is CASSESPTVSSYNEQFF.

The chain is built from TRBV2 and TRBJ1-1; the match to TRBD1 covers 10 bases. J gave up 5 bases and V 6 bases, and 6 bases lay outside the gene matches. This CDR3 region has 14 residues. CDR1 is SNHLY and CDR2 is FYNNEI in the germline V gene. The CDR3 protein is CASRNRTGGTEAFF. The CDR3 coding sequence is TGTGCCAGCAGAAACAGGACAGGGGGGACTGAAGCTTTCTTT.

V and J are TRBV7-2 and TRBJ1-2; tentative D call: TRBD1 (5 bases). The V gene lost 5 bases and the J gene lost 0 bases, with 13 bases spanning the gap. Germline V CDR1 and CDR2: SGHTA, FQGNSA. The CDR3 is 15 amino acids. As DNA, the CDR3 is TGTGCCAGCAGCCCCCGACAGCTATCTAACTATGGCTACACCTTC. It translates to CASSPRQLSNYGYTF.

This chain uses TRBV6-2 or TRBV6-3 with TRBJ1-1, with D hard to call. This CDR3 has 12 residues. In germline, CDR1 is MNHEY, CDR2 SVGEGT. The germline V and J ends were trimmed by 5 bases and 3 bases, with 7 bases remaining between them. The CDR3, as DNA: TGTGCCAGCAGTCGACTTTACACTGAAGCTTTCTTT. Protein sequence: CASSRLYTEAFF.

The chain is built from TRBV7-2 and TRBJ2-3; D ambiguous. The CDR3 runs to 14 residues. V was pared by 1 base and J by 2 bases, with 7 bases between. CDR1 is SGHTA and CDR2 is FQGNSA in the germline V gene. The CDR3 loop is CASSLGQATDTQYF. CDR3 in DNA: TGTGCCAGCAGCTTAGGGCAGGCCACAGATACGCAGTATTTT.